This paragraph covers one T cell receptor beta chain sequence. Its antigen is not yet known. No base quality information exists; no much larger clone differs at one position. TCR cDNA was synthesized by 5'RACE template switching, through which a universal primer site and unique molecular identifiers were introduced. Priming for cDNA synthesis came from both the TCR alpha and TCR beta constant segments. Library amplification used two PCR steps, and the second PCR step added sample barcodes and sequencing adapters. Sequencing of libraries was performed on Illumina HiSeq 2500 (2x100 bp) or NovaSeq (2x150 bp). The paper's processing steps were these. MIGEC was used to demultiplex reads and collapse the reads into UMI consensus sequences, and MiXCR was used for V(D)J alignment. Vaccine-responding clonotypes were identified with edgeR using replicate PBMC samples, with FDR below 0.01 and a log2 fold change above 5 up to day 15 being required. CD4 or CD8 identity was assigned to each bulk clonotype according to whether the clonotype was present at higher abundance in the sequenced CD4 repertoire or the sequenced CD8 repertoire. The public reads were quality trimmed at Q25 with fastp and then assembled into clones with MiXCR by TCRdb, keeping productive beta chains. Records with the same CDR3 protein are collapsed into one entry carrying the most frequent genes and DNA. The V and J calls shown here were made by TCRdb, not taken from the authors' results. This sample is represented by under 300,000 distinct CDR3 sequences; about 7.1% of them were singletons. The top ten clones comprise over 0.65% of the sample.

This record comes from a study of T cells after yellow fever vaccination (dated by TCRdb to the late 2010s). A note on the overall study: The SMART-Seq v4 Ultra Low Input RNA kit was used to prepare libraries from fractions with low cell numbers. Two healthy male donors, one aged 18 to 30 and one aged 30 to 40 years, were included in the cohort. Bulk PBMC replicates and cell subsets were isolated from blood drawn at multiple timepoints before and after both primary and secondary immunization. Bulk TCR alpha and beta repertoires were sequenced longitudinally to track T-cell clones before and after primary and booster YFV17D yellow fever vaccination. Overall results and qualifications from the work: Because only a couple of donors were included in the study, the extent to which the findings can be generalized is limited. The secondary T-cell response was found to be weaker but faster than the primary response, with a peak reached on day 5 rather than on day 15. Computational filtering was needed because FACS-sorted repertoires could contain abundant contaminating clonotypes from the bulk population. Most clones expanded after primary vaccination were re-detected after the booster (almost 98% of CD4 and about 88% of CD8), suggesting broad memory maintenance. A small fraction of clonotypes showed up in both the CD4 and CD8 compartments, probably as a result of convergent recombination.

What the treatment or condition label conveys for this sample: live attenuated yellow fever vaccine strain. PBMCs were isolated from peripheral blood using a standard Ficoll-Paque protocol. Dynabeads CD4 and CD8 positive selection kits were used to isolate CD4 and CD8 T-cell fractions. TriZol was used to extract RNA from bulk PBMCs, from CD4 and CD8 fractions, and from dextramer-positive and dextramer-negative fractions. V and J are truncated by 0 bases and 1 base respectively, leaving an intervening sequence of 6 bases. From the cysteine through the phenylalanine, the CDR3 covers 14 amino acids. The DNA shown is the 42-base CDR3, in frame from base 1.

The sequencing here drew on CD4+ T cells sorted from PBMCs, taken 15 days after the yellow fever booster vaccination. The chain links TRBV12-3 or TRBV12-4 with TRBJ1-1, with no confidently assigned D gene. The sequence was collected from a man aged 30 to 45 who received the YFV17D yellow fever vaccine. CDR3 sequence: CASSLADTNTEAFF. The nucleotides read TGTGCCAGCAGTTTAGCAGATACGAACACTGAAGCTTTCTTT.